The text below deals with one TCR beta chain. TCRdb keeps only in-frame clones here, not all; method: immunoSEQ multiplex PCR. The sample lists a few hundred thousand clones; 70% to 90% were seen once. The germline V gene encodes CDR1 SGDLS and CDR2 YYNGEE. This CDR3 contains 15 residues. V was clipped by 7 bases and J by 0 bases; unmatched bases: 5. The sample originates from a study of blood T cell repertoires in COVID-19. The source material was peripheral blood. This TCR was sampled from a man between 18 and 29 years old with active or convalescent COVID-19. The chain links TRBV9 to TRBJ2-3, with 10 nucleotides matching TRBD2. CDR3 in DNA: TGTGCCAGCGGAGTAGCGGGAGGCAGCACAGATACGCAGTATTTT. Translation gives CASGVAGGSTDTQYF.